These 7 T cell receptor beta chains came from one sample sequenced in a study of cytotoxic CD8 clonotypes in ibrutinib-treated CLL. Clones were read by immunoSEQ multiplex PCR, and TCRdb kept only the in-frame ones, dropping some. The sample has approximately 120,000 clones; 58% are singletons. The material was PBMCs, obtained after 24 months of ibrutinib treatment. The receptors originated from a human donor with chronic lymphocytic leukemia.

This chain links TRBV18 with TRBJ2-7; D possibly uses TRBD1 or TRBD2 (6 bases each). Trimming removed 3 bases at V and 7 bases at J, with 13 bases between. Germline V gene data show CDR1 as KGHSH and CDR2 as LQKENI. This CDR3 is 13 amino acids long. The CDR3 is CASSPTGAGEQYF. The CDR3 DNA follows: TGTGCCAGCTCACCGACGGGGGCAGGAGAGCAGTACTTC.

This rearrangement joins TRBV28 to TRBJ2-4; possibly TRBD2 for D (7 bases). The CDR3 spans 15 residues. Germline CDR1 MDHEN, CDR2 SYDVKM. Trimming shortened V by 10 bases and J by 2 bases, and 18 bases separated the two germline ends. CDR3 protein: CANSRRGGPKNIQYF. The DNA for the CDR3 is TGTGCCAACTCAAGGAGGGGGGGGCCCAAAAACATTCAGTACTTC.

The V gene is TRBV7-6, the J gene TRBJ2-6; D not certain. V was clipped by 1 base and J by 2 bases, with 6 bases between them. The CDR3 is made up of 15 amino acids. Germline V gene lookup returns CDR1 SGHVS and CDR2 FNYEAQ. CDR3 DNA: TGTGCCAGCAGCTTAGAACGGGCTGGGGCCAACGTCCTGACTTTC. Amino acid sequence: CASSLERAGANVLTF. The full variable domain, completed using reference TRBV7-6 and TRBJ2-6, is GAGVSQSPRYKVTKRGQDVALRCDPISGHVSLYWYRQALGQGPEFLTYFNYEAQQDKSGLPNDRFSAERPEGSISTLTIQRTEQRDSAMYRCASSLERAGANVLTFGAGSRLTVL.

The gene calls are TRBV4-1 and TRBJ2-1; D call uncertain. V lost 3 bases, J lost 0 bases, and 12 bases lay in between. Germline CDR1 is MGHRA and CDR2 is YSYEKL. This CDR3 has 16 amino acids. CDR3 sequence: CASSHSEPSSYNEQFF. The DNA for the CDR3 is TGCGCCAGCAGCCATTCAGAGCCCAGCTCCTACAATGAGCAGTTCTTC.

The rearrangement joins TRBV5-6 to TRBJ2-5; no firm D call. This CDR3 is built from 11 residues. The V end lost 4 bases, the J end lost 3 bases, and 4 bases lay between the germline ends. Germline V gives CDR1 SGHDT, CDR2 YYEEEE. The CDR3 nucleotides read TGTGCCAGCAGCCGCGAAGAGACCCAGTACTTC. As protein: CASSREETQYF.

The V and J genes are TRBV5-1 and TRBJ2-5; weak D call: TRBD2 (6 bases). The V gene's germline CDR1 is SGHRS and CDR2 YFSETQ. Trimming left V 4 bases short and J 1 base short, with 14 bases between. The CDR3 consists of 15 residues. The CDR3 bases are TGCGCCAGCAGCCCCGGTGTAGCGGTCCAAGAGACCCAGTACTTC. Translating it yields CASSPGVAVQETQYF. Complete variable domain (other parts from reference TRBV5-1 and TRBJ2-5): KAGVTQTPRYLIKTRGQQVTLSCSPISGHRSVSWYQQTPGQGLQFLFEYFSETQRNKGNFPGRFSGRQFSNSRSEMNVSTLELGDSALYLCASSPGVAVQETQYFGPGTRLLVL.

This clone was seen a handful of times. The J gene is TRBJ2-3, the V gene TRBV6-5, with D possibly called TRBD1 or TRBD2 (6 bases each). Trimming stripped 6 bases from V and 8 bases from J, with 21 bases between. CDR1 MNHEY and CDR2 SVGAGI come from the germline V gene. The CDR3 is 15 residues long. In nucleotides, the CDR3 is TGTGCCAGCAGCCCCGACGGGGGCCAGGGGCTTACGCAGTATTTT. Its translation is CASSPDGGQGLTQYF.